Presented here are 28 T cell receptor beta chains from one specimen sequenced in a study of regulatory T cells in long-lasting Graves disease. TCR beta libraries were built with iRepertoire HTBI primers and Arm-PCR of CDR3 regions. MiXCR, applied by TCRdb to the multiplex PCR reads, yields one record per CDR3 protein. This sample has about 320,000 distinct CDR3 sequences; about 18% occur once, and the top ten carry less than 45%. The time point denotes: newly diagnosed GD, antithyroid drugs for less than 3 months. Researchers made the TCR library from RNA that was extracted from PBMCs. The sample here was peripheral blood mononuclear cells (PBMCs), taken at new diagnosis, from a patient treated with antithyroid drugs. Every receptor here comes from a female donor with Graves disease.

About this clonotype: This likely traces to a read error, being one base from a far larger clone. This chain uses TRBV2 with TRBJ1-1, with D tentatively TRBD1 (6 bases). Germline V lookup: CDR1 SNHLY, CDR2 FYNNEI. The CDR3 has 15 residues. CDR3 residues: CASSPSGAGATEVFF. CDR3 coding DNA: TGTGCCAGCAGTCCCTCGGGGGCAGGGGCCACTGAAGTTTTCTTT.

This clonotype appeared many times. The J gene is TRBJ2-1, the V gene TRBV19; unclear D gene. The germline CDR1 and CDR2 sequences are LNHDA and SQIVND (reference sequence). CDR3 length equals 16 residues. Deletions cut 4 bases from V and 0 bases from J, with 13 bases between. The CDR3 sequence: CASSTPLESSYNEQFF. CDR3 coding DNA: TGTGCCAGTAGTACCCCCCTGGAGAGCTCCTACAATGAGCAGTTCTTC. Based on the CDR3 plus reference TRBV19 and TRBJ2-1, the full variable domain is DGGITQSPKYLFRKEGQNVTLSCEQNLNHDAMYWYRQDPGQGLRLIYYSQIVNDFQKGDIAEGYSVSREKKESFPLTVTSAQKNPTAFYLCASSTPLESSYNEQFFGPGTRLTVL.

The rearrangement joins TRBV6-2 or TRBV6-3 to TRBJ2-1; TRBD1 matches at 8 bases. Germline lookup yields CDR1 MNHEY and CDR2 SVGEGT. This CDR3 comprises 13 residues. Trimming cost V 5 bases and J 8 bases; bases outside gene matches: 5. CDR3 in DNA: TGTGCCAGCAGTGGACAGGGATTGTATGAGCAGTTCTTC. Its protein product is CASSGQGLYEQFF.

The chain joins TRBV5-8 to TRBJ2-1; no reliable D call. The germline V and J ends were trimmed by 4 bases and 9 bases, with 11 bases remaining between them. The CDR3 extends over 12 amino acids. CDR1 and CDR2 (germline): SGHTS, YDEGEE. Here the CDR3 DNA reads TGTGCCAGCAGCCCACTTTCGACTGAGCAGTTCTTC. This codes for CASSPLSTEQFF.

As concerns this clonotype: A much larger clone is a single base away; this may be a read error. The CDR3 region is CASRLVGANGELFF. The CDR3 DNA reads TGTGCCAGCAGGCTAGTGGGAGCAAACGGGGAGCTGTTTTTT. The chain has TRBV6-2 or TRBV6-3 and TRBJ2-2; D might be TRBD2 (5 bases). This CDR3 contains 14 residues. The germline V and J ends were trimmed by 6 bases and 7 bases, with 15 bases remaining between them. Germline V lookup: CDR1 MNHEY, CDR2 SVGEGT.

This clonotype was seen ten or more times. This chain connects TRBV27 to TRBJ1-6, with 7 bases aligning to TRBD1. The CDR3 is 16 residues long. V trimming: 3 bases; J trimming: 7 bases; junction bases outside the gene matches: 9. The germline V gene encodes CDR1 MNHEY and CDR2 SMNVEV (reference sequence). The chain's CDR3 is CASSFGPRQGNSPLHF. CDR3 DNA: TGTGCCAGCAGTTTTGGGCCCAGACAGGGCAATTCACCCCTCCACTTT.

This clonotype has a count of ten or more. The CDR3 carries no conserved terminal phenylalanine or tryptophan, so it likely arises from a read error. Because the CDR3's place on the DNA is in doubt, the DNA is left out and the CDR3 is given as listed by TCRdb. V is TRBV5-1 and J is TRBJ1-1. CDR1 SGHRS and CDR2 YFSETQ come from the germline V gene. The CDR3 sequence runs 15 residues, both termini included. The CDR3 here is CASSPEQSARTEGFV.

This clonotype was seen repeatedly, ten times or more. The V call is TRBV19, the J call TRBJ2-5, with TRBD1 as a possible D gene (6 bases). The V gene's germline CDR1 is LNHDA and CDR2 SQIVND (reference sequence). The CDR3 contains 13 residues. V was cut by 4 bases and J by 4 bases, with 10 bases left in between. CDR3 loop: CASSTQGRETQYF. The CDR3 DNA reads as TGTGCCAGTAGTACCCAGGGGAGAGAGACCCAGTACTTC.

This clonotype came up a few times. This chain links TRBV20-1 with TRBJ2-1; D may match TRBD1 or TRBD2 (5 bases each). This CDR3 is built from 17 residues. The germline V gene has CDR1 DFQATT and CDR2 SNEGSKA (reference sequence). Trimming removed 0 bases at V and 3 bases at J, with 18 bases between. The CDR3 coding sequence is TGCAGTGCTAGAGAATGGTCTAACGGGGCAAGCTACAATGAGCAGTTCTTC. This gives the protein CSAREWSNGASYNEQFF.

The CDR3 loop reads CASSSPQVVGTGELFF. The CDR3 DNA reads as TGTGCCAGCAGTTCCCCACAGGTAGTGGGCACCGGGGAGCTGTTTTTT. The V gene is TRBV28, the J gene TRBJ2-2; D may be TRBD1 (5 bases). Per the germline V gene, CDR1 is MDHEN and CDR2 is SYDVKM. V was cut by 4 bases and J by 4 bases, with 16 bases left in between. The length of the CDR3 is 16 residues.

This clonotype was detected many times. CDR3 in amino acids: CASLTEGGLAGGVRENEQYF. Here the CDR3 DNA reads TGTGCTTCGTTAACAGAAGGGGGACTAGCGGGAGGAGTACGTGAAAACGAGCAGTACTTC. The V gene is TRBV28, the J gene TRBJ2-7, with 15 nucleotides matching TRBD2. The length of the CDR3 is 20 residues. Germline-derived CDR1 and CDR2 are MDHEN and SYDVKM.

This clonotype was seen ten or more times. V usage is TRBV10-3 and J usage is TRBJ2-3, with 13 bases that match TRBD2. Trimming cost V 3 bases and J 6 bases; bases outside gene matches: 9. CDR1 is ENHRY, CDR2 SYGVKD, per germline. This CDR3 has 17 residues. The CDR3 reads CAISEGTSGIFGDTQYF. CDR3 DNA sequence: TGTGCCATCAGTGAAGGGACTAGCGGGATCTTTGGGGATACGCAGTATTTT.

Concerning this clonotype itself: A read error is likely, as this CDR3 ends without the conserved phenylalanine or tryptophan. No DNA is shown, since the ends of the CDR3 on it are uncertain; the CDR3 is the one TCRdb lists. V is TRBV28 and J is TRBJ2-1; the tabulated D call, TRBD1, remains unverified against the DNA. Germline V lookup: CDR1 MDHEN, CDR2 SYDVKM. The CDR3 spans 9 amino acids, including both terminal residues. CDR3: CASSGVGTP.

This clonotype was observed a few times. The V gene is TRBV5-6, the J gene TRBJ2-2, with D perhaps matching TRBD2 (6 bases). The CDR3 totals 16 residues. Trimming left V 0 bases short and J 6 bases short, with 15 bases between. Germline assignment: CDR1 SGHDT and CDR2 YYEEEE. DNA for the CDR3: TGTGCCAGCAGCTTGGTAGGGATAGCGGTGGCCGGGGAGCTGTTTTTT. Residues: CASSLVGIAVAGELFF.

The CDR3, as DNA: TGTGCCAGCAGGGACGACAGGGGAAGCGGGAGACCCAATGAGCAGTTCTTC. Amino acid sequence: CASRDDRGSGRPNEQFF. This chain uses TRBV27 with TRBJ2-1, with D perhaps TRBD1 or TRBD2 (8 bases each). The germline V gene encodes CDR1 MNHEY and CDR2 SMNVEV (reference sequence). The ends were cut back, 6 bases at V and 6 bases at J, with 24 bases in the middle. CDR3 length: 17 amino acids.

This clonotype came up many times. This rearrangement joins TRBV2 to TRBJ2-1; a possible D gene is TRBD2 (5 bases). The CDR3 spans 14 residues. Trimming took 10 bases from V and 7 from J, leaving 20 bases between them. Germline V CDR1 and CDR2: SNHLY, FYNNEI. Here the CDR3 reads CANPKGRDGNEQFF. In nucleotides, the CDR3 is TGTGCCAATCCGAAAGGTCGGGATGGGAATGAGCAGTTCTTC.

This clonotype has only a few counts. The CDR3 protein is CASSLPGASYEQYF. CDR3 nucleotide sequence: TGTGCCAGCAGCCTTCCGGGGGCCTCCTACGAGCAGTACTTC. This chain joins TRBV7-9 and TRBJ2-7; the D call may be TRBD1 or TRBD2 (6 bases each). The CDR3 length is 14 residues. V dropped 5 bases and J dropped 0 bases, with 11 bases sitting between them. The germline V gene has CDR1 SEHNR and CDR2 FQNEAQ (reference sequence).

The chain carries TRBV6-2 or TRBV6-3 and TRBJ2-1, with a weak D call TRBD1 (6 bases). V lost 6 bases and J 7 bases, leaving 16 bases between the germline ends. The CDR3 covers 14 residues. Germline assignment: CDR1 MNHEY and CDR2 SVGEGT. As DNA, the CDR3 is TGTGCCAGCAGGACCGGGCTAGGGGGAAATGAGCAGTTCTTC. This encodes CASRTGLGGNEQFF.

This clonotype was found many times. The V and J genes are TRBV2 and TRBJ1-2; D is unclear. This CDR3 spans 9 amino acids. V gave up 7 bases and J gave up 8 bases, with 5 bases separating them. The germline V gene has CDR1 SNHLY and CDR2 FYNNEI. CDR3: CASKEGYTF. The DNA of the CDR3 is TGTGCCAGCAAGGAGGGCTACACCTTC.

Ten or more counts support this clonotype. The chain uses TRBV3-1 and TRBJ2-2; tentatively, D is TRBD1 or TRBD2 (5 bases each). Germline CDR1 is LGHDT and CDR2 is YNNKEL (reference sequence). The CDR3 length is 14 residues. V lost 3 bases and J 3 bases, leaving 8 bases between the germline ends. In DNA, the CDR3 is TGTGCCAGCAGCCATCTGGGGGACACCGGGGAGCTGTTTTTT. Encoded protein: CASSHLGDTGELFF. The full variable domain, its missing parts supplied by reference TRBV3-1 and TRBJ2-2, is DTAVSQTPKYLVTQMGNDKSIKCEQNLGHDTMYWYKQDSKKFLKIMFSYNNKELIINETVPNRFSPKSPDKAHLNLHINSLELGDSAVYFCASSHLGDTGELFFGEGSRLTVL.

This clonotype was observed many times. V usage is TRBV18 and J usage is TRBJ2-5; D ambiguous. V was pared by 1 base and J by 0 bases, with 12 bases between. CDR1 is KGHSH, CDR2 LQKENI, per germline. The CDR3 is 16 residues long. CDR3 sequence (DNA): TGTGCCAGCTCACCACTCTCACGCACTCACCAAGAGACCCAGTACTTC. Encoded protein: CASSPLSRTHQETQYF.

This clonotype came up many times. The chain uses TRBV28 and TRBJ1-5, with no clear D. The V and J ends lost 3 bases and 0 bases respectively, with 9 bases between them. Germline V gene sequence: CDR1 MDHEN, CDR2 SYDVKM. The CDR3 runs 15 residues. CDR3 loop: CASSFPGLSNQPQHF. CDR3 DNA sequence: TGTGCCAGCAGTTTCCCAGGACTTAGCAATCAGCCCCAGCATTTT.

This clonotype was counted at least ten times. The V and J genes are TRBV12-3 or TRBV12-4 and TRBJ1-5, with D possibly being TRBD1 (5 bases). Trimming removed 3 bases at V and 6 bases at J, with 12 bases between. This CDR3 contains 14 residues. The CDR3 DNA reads TGTGCCAGCAGTTTGGCAGGGTCCACTCAGCCCCAGCATTTT. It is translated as CASSLAGSTQPQHF.

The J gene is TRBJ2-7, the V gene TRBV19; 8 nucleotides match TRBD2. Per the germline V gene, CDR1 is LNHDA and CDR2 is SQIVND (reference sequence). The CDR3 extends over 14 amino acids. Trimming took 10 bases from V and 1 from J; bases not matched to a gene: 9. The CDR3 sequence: CATKLAEESYEQYF. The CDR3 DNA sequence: TGTGCCACCAAACTAGCGGAAGAGTCCTACGAGCAGTACTTC. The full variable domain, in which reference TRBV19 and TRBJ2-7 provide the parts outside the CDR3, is DGGITQSPKYLFRKEGQNVTLSCEQNLNHDAMYWYRQDPGQGLRLIYYSQIVNDFQKGDIAEGYSVSREKKESFPLTVTSAQKNPTAFYLCATKLAEESYEQYFGPGTRLTVT.

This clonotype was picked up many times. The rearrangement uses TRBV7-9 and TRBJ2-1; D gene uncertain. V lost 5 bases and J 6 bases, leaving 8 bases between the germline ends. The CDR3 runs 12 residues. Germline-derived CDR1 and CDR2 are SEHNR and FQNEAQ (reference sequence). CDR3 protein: CASSPPLNEQFF. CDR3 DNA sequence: TGTGCCAGCAGCCCGCCCCTCAATGAGCAGTTCTTC.

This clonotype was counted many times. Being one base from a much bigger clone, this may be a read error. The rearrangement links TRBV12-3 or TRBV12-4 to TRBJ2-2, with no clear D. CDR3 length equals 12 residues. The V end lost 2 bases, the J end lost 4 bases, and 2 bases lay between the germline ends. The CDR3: CASSLITGELFF. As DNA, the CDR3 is TGTGCCAGCAGTTTAATCACCGGGGAGCTGTTTTTT.

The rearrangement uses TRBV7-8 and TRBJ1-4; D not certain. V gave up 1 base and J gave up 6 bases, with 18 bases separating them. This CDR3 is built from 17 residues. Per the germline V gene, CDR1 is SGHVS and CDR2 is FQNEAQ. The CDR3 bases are TGTGCCAGCAGCTTAGACGCGCCGGGTTTGGCTTATGAAAAACTGTTTTTT. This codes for CASSLDAPGLAYEKLFF.

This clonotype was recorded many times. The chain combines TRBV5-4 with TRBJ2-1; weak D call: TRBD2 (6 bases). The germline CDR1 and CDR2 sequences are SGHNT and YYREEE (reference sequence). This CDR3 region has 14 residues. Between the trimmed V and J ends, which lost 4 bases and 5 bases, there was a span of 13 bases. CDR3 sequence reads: CASSRRGTNNEQFF. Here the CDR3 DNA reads TGTGCCAGCAGCAGGAGGGGCACCAACAATGAGCAGTTCTTC.